This T cell receptor beta chain was found in a study of identical twins. The authors used template switching to add a universal primer site and gave cDNA unique molecular identifiers. Each CDR3 protein is one row after TCRdb ran MiXCR on the 5' RACE reads. The sample consists of 200,000 to 250,000 distinct CDR3 sequences, about 14% of them appearing once. This clonotype has only a few counts. Every sampled donor was Caucasian and healthy. Sequences were obtained from memory (CD45RO+) T cells sorted from blood. This sequence originates from a woman between 18 and 30 years old in good health.

CDR3 loop: CASGSTRTGYEQYF. The CDR3 DNA reads as TGTGCTAGTGGTTCGACCAGGACGGGTTACGAGCAGTACTTC. The chain joins TRBV12-5 to TRBJ2-7; D gene ambiguous. Germline V gives CDR1 LGHNT, CDR2 FRNRAP. The CDR3 is 14 residues long. Deletions cut 4 bases from V and 4 bases from J, with 14 bases between.